The next 19 T cell receptor beta chains were all read from a single sample in a study of blood T cell repertoires in COVID-19. Here immunoSEQ multiplex PCR was the method, and the copy in TCRdb shows in-frame clones only, minus some. The data contain fewer than 150,000 clones, 75% to 90% of them seen just once; the ten biggest clones take up around 4.1%. The material sequenced was peripheral blood. The receptors were gathered from a human donor in a cohort sampled during active COVID-19.

This clone was recorded only once. This chain uses TRBV4-3 with TRBJ1-2; possible D gene TRBD1, 6 bases. The length of the CDR3 is 16 residues. The V gene's germline CDR1 is LGHNA and CDR2 YSLEER. V was shortened by 3 bases and J by 4 bases, with 18 bases between the two germline ends. Here the CDR3 DNA reads TGCGCCAGCAGCCAGGGAAGCCAGGGGATCGGCTATGGCTACACCTTC. It codes for CASSQGSQGIGYGYTF.

This clone was counted a single time. The rearrangement uses TRBV3-1 (or the pseudogene TRBV3-2) and TRBJ1-1; the D gene is possibly TRBD1 (6 bases). Looked up from germline, CDR1 is LGHDT and CDR2 is YNNKEL (reference sequence). The CDR3 sequence is 14 residues long. Trimming stripped 5 bases from V and 6 bases from J, with 16 bases between. The CDR3 region has the DNA TGTGCCAGCAGCGTACAACAGGGTAGGGCTGAAGCTTTCTTT. Amino acid sequence: CASSVQQGRAEAFF.

The V and J genes are TRBV4-3 and TRBJ1-3; D unresolved. Trimming removed 1 base from V and 0 bases from J, with 7 bases in between. Germline assignment: CDR1 LGHNA and CDR2 YSLEER. The CDR3 extends over 15 amino acids. CDR3 bases: TGCGCCAGCAGCCAAGTCAGGAACTCTGGAAACACCATATATTTT. The encoded protein is CASSQVRNSGNTIYF.

This chain joins TRBV9 and TRBJ2-3; 9 bases match TRBD2. Germline values: CDR1 SGDLS, CDR2 YYNGEE. The CDR3 loop spans 16 amino acids. The V gene end was trimmed by 1 base and the J gene end by 1 base; junction bases not matched to a gene: 4. The CDR3 region is CASSVNPSGGTDTQYF. CDR3 DNA sequence: TGTGCCAGCAGCGTAAACCCTAGCGGGGGCACAGATACGCAGTATTTT.

The rearrangement uses TRBV27 and TRBJ2-3, with D maybe TRBD2 (6 bases). The germline V and J ends were trimmed by 3 bases and 2 bases, with 12 bases remaining between them. Germline V gives CDR1 MNHEY, CDR2 SMNVEV (reference sequence). The CDR3 spans 15 residues. CDR3 amino acids: CASSLEGKNTDTQYF. CDR3 nucleotide sequence: TGTGCCAGCAGTTTGGAGGGGAAAAACACAGATACGCAGTATTTT.

The chain is built from TRBV13 and TRBJ2-1; D is undetermined. Germline CDR1 and CDR2: PRHDT and FYEKMQ (reference sequence). V was clipped by 4 bases and J by 8 bases, with 9 bases between them. The CDR3 loop spans 12 amino acids. The CDR3: CASSSPSDEQFF. The CDR3 DNA is TGTGCCAGCAGCTCGCCCTCGGATGAGCAGTTCTTC. The variable domain in full, completed from reference TRBV13 and TRBJ2-1, reads AAGVIQSPRHLIKEKRETATLKCYPIPRHDTVYWYQQGPGQDPQFLISFYEKMQSDKGSIPDRFSAQQFSDYHSELNMSSLELGDSALYFCASSSPSDEQFFGPGTRLTVL.

The chain has TRBV5-4 and TRBJ2-7, with TRBD1 identical over 10 bases. Trimming cost V 4 bases and J 5 bases; bases outside gene matches: 6. This CDR3 comprises 14 residues. Germline CDR1 and CDR2: SGHNT and YYREEE (reference sequence). In nucleotides, the CDR3 is TGTGCCAGCAGCCTGGACAGGGGGAGCAACGAGCAGTACTTC. Protein sequence: CASSLDRGSNEQYF. Full variable domain (outside the CDR3, taken from reference TRBV5-4 and TRBJ2-7): ETGVTQSPTHLIKTRGQQVTLRCSSQSGHNTVSWYQQALGQGPQFIFQYYREEENGRGNFPPRFSGLQFPNYSSELNVNALELDDSALYLCASSLDRGSNEQYFGPGTRLTVT.

This clone was found once. The chain employs TRBV7-9 and TRBJ2-1; tentative D call: TRBD2 (5 bases). Germline-derived CDR1 and CDR2 are SEHNR and FQNEAQ (reference sequence). Trimming stripped 0 bases from V and 5 bases from J, with 8 bases between. The CDR3 consists of 14 residues. The CDR3 DNA sequence: TGTGCCAGCAGCTTAGCGGGAGCCCACAATGAGCAGTTCTTC. Translated: CASSLAGAHNEQFF.

The chain couples TRBV24-1 to TRBJ1-2; D remains unclear. The CDR3 runs 14 residues. Germline V lookup: CDR1 KGHDR, CDR2 SFDVKD. Trimming shortened V by 5 bases and J by 11 bases, and 20 bases separated the two germline ends. CDR3: CATSVPDAAPLYTF. The CDR3, as DNA: TGTGCCACCAGTGTCCCCGATGCGGCGCCACTATACACCTTC.

The chain combines TRBV11-2 with TRBJ2-1, with TRBD1 matching over 11 bases. The trim removed 2 bases at V and 4 bases at J, leaving 4 bases unmatched. Germline CDR1 is SGHAT and CDR2 is FQNNGV. The CDR3 is 16 residues long. Here the CDR3 DNA reads TGTGCCAGCAGCTTACGGGGACAGGGGGTGTACAATGAGCAGTTCTTC. As protein: CASSLRGQGVYNEQFF.

The gene calls are TRBV24-1 and TRBJ2-3, with 14 bases aligning to TRBD2. Looked up from germline, CDR1 is KGHDR and CDR2 is SFDVKD. This CDR3 has 19 residues. Trimming removed 4 bases from V and 3 bases from J; junction bases left unmatched: 11. CDR3 loop: CATSETGRLAGGVTDTQYF. In DNA, the CDR3 is TGTGCCACCAGTGAAACCGGGAGACTAGCGGGAGGGGTGACAGATACGCAGTATTTT.

The chain employs TRBV4-3 and TRBJ1-1; 11 bases fit TRBD1. The CDR3 contains 18 residues. V lost 0 bases and J lost 4; bases outside the gene matches: 10. CDR1 is LGHNA and CDR2 is YSLEER in the germline V gene. Here the CDR3 DNA reads TGCGCCAGCAGCCAAGATCTGGATGGACAGGGGGCGTTCACTGAAGCTTTCTTT. Its translation: CASSQDLDGQGAFTEAFF.

V is TRBV7-8 and J is TRBJ1-1; D is perhaps TRBD1 (5 bases). CDR1 SGHVS and CDR2 FQNEAQ come from the germline V gene. Trimming removed 2 bases at V and 8 bases at J, with 9 bases between. CDR3 length: 12 amino acids. CDR3: CASSLTGAEAFF. CDR3 coding DNA: TGTGCCAGCAGCTTAACAGGAGCGGAAGCTTTCTTT.

The chain is built from TRBV7-9 and TRBJ2-5; D unclear. The CDR3 extends over 12 amino acids. Trimming stripped 6 bases from V and 4 bases from J, with 9 bases between. Germline loops: CDR1 SEHNR, CDR2 FQNEAQ (reference sequence). DNA of the CDR3: TGTGCCAGCAGTAGAGGTTCAGAGACCCAGTACTTC. Translation gives CASSRGSETQYF.

This clone was observed a few times. The chain is built from TRBV11-2 and TRBJ2-1, with 9 bases identical to TRBD2. The germline CDR1 and CDR2 sequences are SGHAT and FQNNGV. The CDR3 spans 14 residues. J gave up 5 bases and V 3 bases, and 2 bases lay outside the gene matches. CDR3 sequence (DNA): TGTGCCAGCAGCTTGTTAGCGGGAGACAATGAGCAGTTCTTC. This encodes CASSLLAGDNEQFF.

This chain links TRBV7-2 with TRBJ2-5, with D tentatively TRBD2 (6 bases). The germline V gene has CDR1 SGHTA and CDR2 FQGNSA. This CDR3 comprises 15 residues. The germline V and J ends were trimmed by 1 base and 9 bases, with 18 bases remaining between them. As DNA, the CDR3 is TGTGCCAGCAGCTTAGGGGACTCCCGTATGGGATCCCAGTACTTC. Protein product: CASSLGDSRMGSQYF.

This clone has a handful of counts. This chain links TRBV5-1 with TRBJ1-1; 7 nucleotides agree with TRBD1. The CDR3 runs to 13 residues. The germline gives CDR1 SGHRS, CDR2 YFSETQ. The V and J ends lost 3 bases and 3 bases, in that order; junction bases with no gene match: 2. The CDR3 is CASSYQGDTEAFF. The CDR3 DNA follows: TGCGCCAGCAGCTACCAGGGGGACACTGAAGCTTTCTTT.

The CDR3 is CASRLDRSNTGELFF. CDR3 nucleotides: TGTGCCAGCAGGCTGGACAGGTCGAACACCGGGGAGCTGTTTTTT. The chain couples TRBV6-5 to TRBJ2-2, with TRBD1 matching over 7 bases. The CDR3 is 15 amino acids. V shed 6 bases, J shed 0 bases, and the junction held 4 bases outside the gene matches. The germline V gene encodes CDR1 MNHEY and CDR2 SVGAGI.

This chain links TRBV12-5 with TRBJ1-1; possibly TRBD1 for D (5 bases). V was clipped by 0 bases and J by 0 bases, with 8 bases between them. Per germline, CDR1 LGHNT and CDR2 FRNRAP. This CDR3 is 15 amino acids long. The CDR3 nucleotides are TGTGCTAGTGGTTTGGTACGACAGATGAACACTGAAGCTTTCTTT. It yields the protein CASGLVRQMNTEAFF.